Presented here are 17 T cell receptor beta chains from one specimen sequenced in a study of cytomegalovirus exposure and HLA in healthy donors. Method: immunoSEQ multiplex PCR; TCRdb's copy keeps in-frame clones and lacks some. The table has almost 200,000 clones, about 81% seen once. Sequences were obtained from PBMCs. These receptors were collected from a woman in her 30s in good health and CMV-seronegative.

The DNA of the CDR3 is TGTGCCAGCAGTGAACACTACTTGGAGGGGACTGAAGCTTTCTTT. Translating gives CASSEHYLEGTEAFF. The V gene is TRBV6-1, the J gene TRBJ1-1; maybe TRBD1 (5 bases). The germline gives CDR1 MNHNS, CDR2 SASEGT. This CDR3 has 15 residues. The V end lost 2 bases, the J end lost 5 bases, and 15 bases lay between the germline ends.

The chain employs TRBV9 and TRBJ2-1; 12 bases map to TRBD2. CDR1 is SGDLS, CDR2 YYNGEE, per germline. The CDR3 is made up of 15 amino acids. The V segment lost 3 bases and the J segment 6 bases; nucleotides outside the gene matches: 4. The DNA for the CDR3 is TGTGCCAGCAGCGATGGACTAGCGGGATCCAATGAGCAGTTCTTC. Its protein is CASSDGLAGSNEQFF.

The chain carries TRBV11-2 and TRBJ2-1; 9 positions match TRBD2. V lost 0 bases and J lost 10; bases outside the gene matches: 10. The germline gives CDR1 SGHAT, CDR2 FQNNGV. CDR3 length equals 16 residues. CDR3 sequence (DNA): TGTGCCAGCAGCTTAGATCTTGGCGGGAGGGCCGGGGAGCAGTTCTTC. This encodes CASSLDLGGRAGEQFF.

Here the CDR3 DNA reads TGTGCCAGCAGTTGGGGAGAGGCTTTCTTT. Translated: CASSWGEAFF. The gene calls are TRBV28 and TRBJ1-1, with unresolved D. Germline values: CDR1 MDHEN, CDR2 SYDVKM. The V end was cut by 4 bases, the J end by 11 bases, with 8 bases between. CDR3 length: 10 residues.

This sequence joins TRBV30 and TRBJ2-7; perhaps TRBD1 as D (6 bases). V was shortened by 4 bases and J by 7 bases, with 14 bases between the two germline ends. The CDR3 sequence is 12 residues long. Germline CDR1 reads GTSNPN; CDR2 reads SVGIG (reference sequence). The CDR3 DNA reads TGTGCCTGGACTCTGGGGGCGCGTGAGCAGTACTTC. Its protein is CAWTLGAREQYF.

The chain carries TRBV5-1 and TRBJ2-5; D possibly corresponds to TRBD1 (5 bases). The CDR3 covers 12 residues. Per the germline V gene, CDR1 is SGHRS and CDR2 is YFSETQ. Trimming took off 5 bases at V and 1 base at J, with 6 bases between the two ends. The CDR3 loop reads CASRQAQETQYF. The DNA of the CDR3 is TGCGCCAGCAGACAGGCCCAAGAGACCCAGTACTTC.

This clone has a single count. The chain couples TRBV5-1 to TRBJ2-5; 7 bases are a match to TRBD1. The J segment lost 0 bases and the V segment lost 6 bases, leaving 2 bases of the junction unmatched. CDR1 is SGHRS and CDR2 is YFSETQ in the germline V gene. The CDR3 is made up of 13 amino acids. The CDR3 here is CASTGTDQETQYF. CDR3 DNA: TGCGCCAGCACTGGGACAGACCAAGAGACCCAGTACTTC.

Only one count was recorded for this clone. This rearrangement joins TRBV6-5 to TRBJ2-3, with a weak D call TRBD2 (6 bases). The CDR3 runs to 14 residues. Trimming took off 2 bases at V and 2 bases at J, with 8 bases between the two ends. Germline V gene sequence: CDR1 MNHEY, CDR2 SVGAGI. The CDR3 sequence is CASSYGGNTDTQYF. In DNA, the CDR3 is TGTGCCAGCAGTTACGGGGGGAACACAGATACGCAGTATTTT.

V usage is TRBV6-5 and J usage is TRBJ1-1, with D perhaps TRBD1 (5 bases). The CDR3 runs to 15 residues. Germline-derived CDR1 and CDR2 are MNHEY and SVGAGI. V was pared by 2 bases and J by 1 base, with 11 bases between. For the CDR3, the DNA is TGTGCCAGCAGTTACAGCTTCCAGGGGAACACTGAAGCTTTCTTT. This encodes CASSYSFQGNTEAFF.

The chain combines TRBV13 with TRBJ1-1, with 9 bases identical to TRBD1. The trim removed 7 bases at V and 1 base at J, leaving 10 bases unmatched. The CDR3 loop spans 16 amino acids. From germline, CDR1 is PRHDT and CDR2 FYEKMQ (reference sequence). In DNA, the CDR3 is TGTGCCAGCACCTCCGGACAGGGGAGGGGGAACACTGAAGCTTTCTTT. Its translation is CASTSGQGRGNTEAFF.

The chain uses TRBV6-1 and TRBJ1-5; TRBD1 aligns across 12 bases. This CDR3 is 15 amino acids long. Looked up from germline, CDR1 is MNHNS and CDR2 is SASEGT. V was pared by 2 bases and J by 7 bases, with 3 bases of the junction left unmatched. The CDR3 DNA follows: TGTGCCAGCAGTGAAACCGGGACAGGGGGCCAGCCCCAGCATTTT. Translated, it gives CASSETGTGGQPQHF.

The chain couples TRBV6-5 to TRBJ2-1; TRBD1 matches at 8 bases. V shed 2 bases and J 6 bases; nucleotides not matched to a gene: 3. The CDR3 has 14 amino acids. Germline V gives CDR1 MNHEY, CDR2 SVGAGI. CDR3: CASSYQGAGNEQFF. Here the CDR3 DNA reads TGTGCCAGCAGTTACCAGGGGGCAGGCAATGAGCAGTTCTTC.

CDR3 sequence: CASSYPGTANTGELFF. The DNA of the CDR3 is TGTGCCAGCAGTTACCCCGGGACAGCGAACACCGGGGAGCTGTTTTTT. The chain uses TRBV6-6 and TRBJ2-2; the match to TRBD1 covers 7 bases. Germline V gene sequence: CDR1 MNHNY, CDR2 SVGAGI (reference sequence). V dropped 2 bases and J dropped 0; count of bases not matched to a gene: 3. This CDR3 has 16 amino acids.

The chain is built from TRBV4-1 and TRBJ2-1; 10 bases are shared with TRBD1. Germline V lookup: CDR1 MGHRA, CDR2 YSYEKL. The ends lost 4 bases at V and 7 bases at J; junction bases unmatched: 4. The CDR3 has 14 amino acids. CDR3 in amino acids: CASSLDRGRNEQFF. The CDR3 DNA sequence: TGCGCCAGCAGCCTCGACAGGGGGCGGAATGAGCAGTTCTTC.

CDR3 protein: CASSKNPPISAGELFF. CDR3 DNA sequence: TGTGCCAGCAGTAAGAACCCGCCGATCTCGGCCGGGGAGCTGTTTTTT. The chain carries TRBV2 and TRBJ2-2, with D unclear. The germline gives CDR1 SNHLY, CDR2 FYNNEI. Trimming took 5 bases from V and 6 from J, leaving 19 bases between them. CDR3 size: 16 residues.

This chain joins TRBV19 and TRBJ2-3; 8 bases align to TRBD1. The germline V gene encodes CDR1 LNHDA and CDR2 SQIVND (reference sequence). This CDR3 comprises 17 residues. Germline trimming cut 9 bases from V and 1 base from J; bases unmatched to any gene: 15. CDR3 DNA sequence: TGTGCCAGCCAAGATGGGGGGTGGACAGGGCGCACAGATACGCAGTATTTT. Protein: CASQDGGWTGRTDTQYF.

There are a few counts of this clone. CDR3 nucleotide sequence: TGTGCCAGCAGCTTACTCAACACCATATATTTT. Amino acid sequence: CASSLLNTIYF. The chain uses TRBV7-9 and TRBJ1-3; D is unclear. V dropped 2 bases and J dropped 7 bases, with 3 bases sitting between them. The CDR3 is 11 amino acids. The germline CDR1 and CDR2 sequences are SEHNR and FQNEAQ (reference sequence).